Sequencing of this T cell receptor (beta chain) was carried out in a study of cytotoxic CD8 clonotypes in ibrutinib-treated CLL. Looking at the study overall: A median 12 months of treatment, range 6 to 36, preceded the collection of response samples.

Germline lookup yields CDR1 SGDLS and CDR2 YYNGEE. The ends lost 3 bases at V and 3 bases at J; junction bases unmatched: 6. This CDR3 is 16 amino acids long. Study results and caveats: Baseline clonality, higher than in age-matched healthy donors, tracked circulating CD8+ T-cell counts.

In its sample, this clone was seen once. The antigen remains unidentified. Clones were read by immunoSEQ multiplex PCR, and TCRdb kept only the in-frame ones, dropping some. The sample yields over 95,000 clones, about 58% seen once. The material was PBMCs, obtained after 24 months of ibrutinib treatment. The chain links TRBV9 to TRBJ2-1; 10 bases line up with TRBD2. This sequence originates from a human donor with chronic lymphocytic leukemia. CDR3 residues: CASSAISGGVYNEQFF. The DNA for the CDR3 is TGTGCCAGCAGCGCAATAAGCGGGGGGGTCTACAATGAGCAGTTCTTC.